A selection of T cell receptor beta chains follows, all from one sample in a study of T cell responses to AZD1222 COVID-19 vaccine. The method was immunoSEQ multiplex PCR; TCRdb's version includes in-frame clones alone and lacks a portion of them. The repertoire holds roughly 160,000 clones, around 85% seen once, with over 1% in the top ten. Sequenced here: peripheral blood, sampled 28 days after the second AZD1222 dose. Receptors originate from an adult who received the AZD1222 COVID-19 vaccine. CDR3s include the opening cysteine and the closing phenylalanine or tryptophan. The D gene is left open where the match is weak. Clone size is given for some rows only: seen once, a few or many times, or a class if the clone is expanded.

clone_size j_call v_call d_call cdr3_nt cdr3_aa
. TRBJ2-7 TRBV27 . TGTGCCAGCAGATTAAGCCAGGGGCTTTACTACGAGCAGTACTTC CASRLSQGLYYEQYF
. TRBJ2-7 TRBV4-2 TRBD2 TGTGCCAGCAGCCAAGAGGGCCGGGGGGACTACGAGCAGTACTTC CASSQEGRGDYEQYF
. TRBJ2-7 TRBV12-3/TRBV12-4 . TGTGCCAGCAGTTTATCGGATGGACACCACACATTC CASSLSDGHHTF
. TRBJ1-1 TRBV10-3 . TGTGCCATCAAGACAGGAGAAGGCACTGAAGCTTTCTTT CAIKTGEGTEAFF
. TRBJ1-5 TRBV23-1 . TGCGCCAGCTCCAGGGTGGGCAATCAGCCCCAGCATTTT CASSRVGNQPQHF
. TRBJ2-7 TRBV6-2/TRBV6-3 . TGTGCCAGCAGTTACTCTGGGACAATTTACGAGCAGTACTTC CASSYSGTIYEQYF
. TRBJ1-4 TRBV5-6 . TGTGCCAGCAGCTTGGGAGGGATGGCGGAAAAACTGTTTTTT CASSLGGMAEKLFF
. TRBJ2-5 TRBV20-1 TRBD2 TGCAGTGCTAGTAGGTTAGCGGGGGTTGAGACCCAGTACTTC CSASRLAGVETQYF
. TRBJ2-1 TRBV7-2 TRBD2 TGTGCCAGCAGCTTAGTAGCGGGGGGCTACAATGAGCAGTTCTTC CASSLVAGGYNEQFF
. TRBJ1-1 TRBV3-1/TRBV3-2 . TGTGCCAGCAGCCAAGGAGTACAGGGAAACACTGAAGCTTTCTTT CASSQGVQGNTEAFF
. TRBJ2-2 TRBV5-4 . TGTGCCAGCAGCTTGTATTCAGGGGGGGACACCGGGGAGCTGTTTTTT CASSLYSGGDTGELFF
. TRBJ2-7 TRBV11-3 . TGTGCCAGCAGCTTAGATCTCGGTGCGGGGGCATCGGAGCAGTACTTC CASSLDLGAGASEQYF
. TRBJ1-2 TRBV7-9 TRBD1 TGTGCCAGCAGCAAGACAGGGTCCGGCTATGGCTACACCTTC CASSKTGSGYGYTF
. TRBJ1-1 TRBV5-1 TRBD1 TGCGCCAGCAGCTTGGTATACAGGGGGAAGAACACTGAAGCTTTCTTT CASSLVYRGKNTEAFF
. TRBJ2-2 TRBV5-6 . TGTGCCAGCAGCTTGGGTGGTACCGGGGAGCTGTTTTTT CASSLGGTGELFF
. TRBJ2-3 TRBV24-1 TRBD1 TGTGCCACCAGGGAAACAGGGGGGACAGATACGCAGTATTTT CATRETGGTDTQYF
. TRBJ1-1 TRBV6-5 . TGTGCCAGCAGTTACTCTGGGGTGAACACTGAAGCTTTCTTT CASSYSGVNTEAFF
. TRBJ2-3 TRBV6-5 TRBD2 TGTGCCAGCAGACTGGCGGGGGGGGCAGATACGCAGTATTTT CASRLAGGADTQYF
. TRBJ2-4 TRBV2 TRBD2 TGTGCCAGCAGTGTGGGAGGGATGGGGAAGGACATTCAGTACTTC CASSVGGMGKDIQYF
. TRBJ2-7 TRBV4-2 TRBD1 TGTGCCAGCAGCCCCGATTGGACAGGGGGTAGGGAGCAGTACTTC CASSPDWTGGREQYF
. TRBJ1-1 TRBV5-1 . TGCGCCAGCGGGTCCGGCACTGAAGCTTTCTTT CASGSGTEAFF
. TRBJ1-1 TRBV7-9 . TGTGCCAGCAGCTGGATCGACACTGAAGCTTTCTTT CASSWIDTEAFF
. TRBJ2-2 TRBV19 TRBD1 TGTGCCAGTAGTATGGGACAGCCGAACACCGGGGAGCTGTTTTTT CASSMGQPNTGELFF
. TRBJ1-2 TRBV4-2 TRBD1 TGTGCCAGCAGCCAAGTGACAGGGGGCGTTGGGGGCTACACCTTC CASSQVTGGVGGYTF
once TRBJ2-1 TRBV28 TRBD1 TGTGCCAGCAGGAGACCCGGGACAGCCTCTGAGCAGTTCTTC CASRRPGTASEQFF
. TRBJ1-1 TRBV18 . TGTGCCAGCTCACCAGGTGGGAACACTGAAGCTTTCTTT CASSPGGNTEAFF
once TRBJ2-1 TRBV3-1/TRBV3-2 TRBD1 TGTGCCAGCAGCCACAGGGACAGGGGCGGCAATGAGCAGTTCTTC CASSHRDRGGNEQFF